The rows below give T cell receptor beta chains drawn from one sample of a study of CD8 T cells in Susac syndrome. TCRdb called the immunoSEQ multiplex PCR reads again in MiXCR, with one record for every CDR3 protein. Of about 430,000 distinct CDR3 sequences listed, approximately 85% are singletons. The sample taken for sequencing was CD8+ T cells from PBMCs. Receptors originate from a human donor with multiple sclerosis. Each CDR3 is given with its conserved first and last residue. The D gene is left open where the match is weak. Some rows have no size entry. The others give once, few or many, or a class for an expanded clone.

CDR3: CASSPLSYNQPQHF; DNA: TGTGCCAGCAGTCCTCTCAGCTACAATCAGCCCCAGCATTTT; size: NA; J: TRBJ1-5; V: TRBV28; D: NA
CDR3: CASSQDLAGGAWVGGYTF; DNA: TGCGCCAGCAGCCAAGATCTGGCAGGGGGCGCCTGGGTGGGTGGCTACACCTTC; size: once; J: TRBJ1-2; V: TRBV4-1; D: TRBD1
CDR3: CAIGQGALSEQYF; DNA: TGTGCCATCGGACAGGGGGCGCTTAGTGAGCAGTACTTC; size: NA; J: TRBJ2-7; V: TRBV10-3; D: TRBD1
CDR3: CASSPLEAPDTQYF; DNA: TGTGCCAGTAGCCCTCTAGAGGCGCCAGATACGCAGTATTTT; size: NA; J: TRBJ2-3; V: TRBV19; D: NA
CDR3: CASSLDRVHEQYF; DNA: TGTGCCAGCAGCTTGGACAGGGTCCACGAGCAGTACTTC; size: NA; J: TRBJ2-7; V: TRBV5-6; D: NA
CDR3: CASSGQGFVQPQHF; DNA: TGTGCCAGCAGTGGACAGGGGTTCGTTCAGCCCCAGCATTTT; size: NA; J: TRBJ1-5; V: TRBV27; D: TRBD1
CDR3: CASSAPDRAFTNEQFF; DNA: TGCGCCAGCAGCGCTCCGGACAGGGCATTTACCAATGAGCAGTTCTTC; size: NA; J: TRBJ2-1; V: TRBV5-1; D: TRBD1
CDR3: CASSTTWITDTQYF; DNA: TGTGCCAGTAGTACCACTTGGATTACAGATACGCAGTATTTT; size: NA; J: TRBJ2-3; V: TRBV19; D: NA
CDR3: CASSLLGGQDPNEAFF; DNA: TGTGCCAGCAGCCTTCTCGGGGGACAGGACCCTAATGAAGCTTTCTTT; size: NA; J: TRBJ1-1; V: TRBV6-6; D: TRBD1
CDR3: CASSLVGGAGGQYF; DNA: TGTGCCAGCAGCTTAGTGGGCGGGGCTGGCGGGCAGTACTTC; size: once; J: TRBJ2-7; V: TRBV11-2; D: NA
CDR3: CASRVWDSHNEQFF; DNA: TGTGCCAGCAGAGTATGGGACAGCCACAATGAGCAGTTCTTC; size: few; J: TRBJ2-1; V: TRBV3-1; D: TRBD1
CDR3: CASTLVSGSSYEQYF; DNA: TGTGCCAGCACCTTAGTTAGCGGCAGCTCCTACGAGCAGTACTTC; size: NA; J: TRBJ2-7; V: TRBV27; D: NA
CDR3: CAWMYGDTEAFF; DNA: TGTGCCTGGATGTATGGGGACACTGAAGCTTTCTTT; size: NA; J: TRBJ1-1; V: TRBV30; D: NA
CDR3: CSVEDSMNTEAFF; DNA: TGCAGCGTTGAAGATAGTATGAACACTGAAGCTTTCTTT; size: NA; J: TRBJ1-1; V: TRBV29-1; D: NA
CDR3: CATSAPSGGNSGNEQFF; DNA: TGTGCCACCAGTGCCCCATCGGGGGGTAATTCGGGAAATGAGCAGTTCTTC; size: once; J: TRBJ2-1; V: TRBV24-1; D: TRBD2
CDR3: CASSPTVVTEAFF; DNA: TGCGCCAGCAGCCCGACCGTGGTAACTGAAGCTTTCTTT; size: NA; J: TRBJ1-1; V: TRBV4-1; D: NA
CDR3: CASNQFSGANVLTF; DNA: TGTGCCAGCAACCAGTTTTCTGGGGCCAACGTCCTGACTTTC; size: NA; J: TRBJ2-6; V: TRBV6-1; D: NA
CDR3: CASSHFLYRTVGWLEQYF; DNA: TGCGCCAGCAGCCACTTCCTCTATAGGACTGTCGGCTGGCTCGAGCAGTACTTC; size: NA; J: TRBJ2-7; V: TRBV4-1; D: NA
CDR3: CATTSDITDTEAFF; DNA: TGTGCCACCACGAGCGATATTACGGACACTGAAGCTTTCTTT; size: NA; J: TRBJ1-1; V: TRBV19; D: NA
CDR3: CASSSPGGAADTQYF; DNA: TGTGCCAGCAGTTCCCCAGGGGGCGCCGCAGATACGCAGTATTTT; size: NA; J: TRBJ2-3; V: TRBV6-2/TRBV6-3; D: TRBD1